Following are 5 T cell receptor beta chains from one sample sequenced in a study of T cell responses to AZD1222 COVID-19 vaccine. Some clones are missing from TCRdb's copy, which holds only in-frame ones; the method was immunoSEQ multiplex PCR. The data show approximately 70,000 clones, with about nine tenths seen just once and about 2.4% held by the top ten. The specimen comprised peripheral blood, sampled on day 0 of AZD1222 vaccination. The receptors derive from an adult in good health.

The CDR3 nucleotides read TGTGCCAGCAGCCCACGACAGGGGAGTCGGGAGCAGTACTTC. As protein: CASSPRQGSREQYF. The V call is TRBV7-2, the J call TRBJ2-7; TRBD1 agrees at 8 bases. Germline CDR1 reads SGHTA; CDR2 reads FQGNSA. The CDR3 extends over 14 amino acids. V lost 5 bases and J lost 7; bases outside the gene matches: 10.

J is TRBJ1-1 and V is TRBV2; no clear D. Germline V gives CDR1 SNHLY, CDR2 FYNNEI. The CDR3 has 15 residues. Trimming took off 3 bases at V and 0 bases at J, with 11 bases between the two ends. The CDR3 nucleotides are TGTGCCAGCAGTGACACGCTCTTTATGAACACTGAAGCTTTCTTT. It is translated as CASSDTLFMNTEAFF.

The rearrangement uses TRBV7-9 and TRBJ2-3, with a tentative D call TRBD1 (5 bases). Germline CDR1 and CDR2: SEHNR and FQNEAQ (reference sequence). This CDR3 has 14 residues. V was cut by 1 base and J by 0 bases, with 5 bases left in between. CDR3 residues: CASSLGQSTDTQYF. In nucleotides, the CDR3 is TGTGCCAGCAGCTTAGGACAGAGCACAGATACGCAGTATTTT.

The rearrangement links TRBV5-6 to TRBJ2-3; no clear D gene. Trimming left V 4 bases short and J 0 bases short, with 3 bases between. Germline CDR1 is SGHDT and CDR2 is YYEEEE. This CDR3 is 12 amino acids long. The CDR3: CASSTSTDTQYF. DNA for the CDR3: TGTGCCAGCAGCACCAGCACAGATACGCAGTATTTT.

CDR3 bases: TGTGCCAGTAGTATAGCGGGAGAGGCGTACAATGAGCAGTTCTTC. Its translation is CASSIAGEAYNEQFF. The rearrangement uses TRBV19 and TRBJ2-1, with D possibly being TRBD2 (6 bases). The CDR3 has 15 residues. The germline V gene encodes CDR1 LNHDA and CDR2 SQIVND (reference sequence). The V end was cut by 1 base, the J end by 4 bases, with 11 bases between.